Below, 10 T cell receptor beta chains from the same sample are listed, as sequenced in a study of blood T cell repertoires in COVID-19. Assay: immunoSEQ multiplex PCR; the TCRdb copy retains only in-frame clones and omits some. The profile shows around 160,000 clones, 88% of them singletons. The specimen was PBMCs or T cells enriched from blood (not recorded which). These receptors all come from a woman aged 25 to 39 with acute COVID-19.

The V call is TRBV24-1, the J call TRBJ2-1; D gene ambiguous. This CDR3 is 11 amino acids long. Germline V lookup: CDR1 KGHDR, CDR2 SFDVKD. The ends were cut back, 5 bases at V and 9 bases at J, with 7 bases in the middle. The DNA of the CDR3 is TGTGCCACCAGTGGAAGCTCTGAGCAGTTCTTC. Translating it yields CATSGSSEQFF.

As DNA, the CDR3 is TGTGCCAGCAGTTCCCCAGCTAGCGGGAGTGAGAAGACCCAGTACTTC. The encoded protein is CASSSPASGSEKTQYF. The chain links TRBV27 to TRBJ2-5; 10 bases line up with TRBD2. CDR3 length: 16 residues. With V trimmed by 4 bases and J by 6 bases, 11 bases remained unmatched. Per the germline V gene, CDR1 is MNHEY and CDR2 is SMNVEV (reference sequence).

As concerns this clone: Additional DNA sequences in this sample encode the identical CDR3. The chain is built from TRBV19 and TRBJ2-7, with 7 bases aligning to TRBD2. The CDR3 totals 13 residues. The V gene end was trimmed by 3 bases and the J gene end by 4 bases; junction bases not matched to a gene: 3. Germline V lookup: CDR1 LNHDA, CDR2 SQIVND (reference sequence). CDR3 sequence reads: CASSIQGGYEQYF. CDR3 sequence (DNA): TGTGCCAGTAGTATCCAGGGAGGGTACGAGCAGTACTTC. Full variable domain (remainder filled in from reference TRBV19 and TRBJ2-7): DGGITQSPKYLFRKEGQNVTLSCEQNLNHDAMYWYRQDPGQGLRLIYYSQIVNDFQKGDIAEGYSVSREKKESFPLTVTSAQKNPTAFYLCASSIQGGYEQYFGPGTRLTVT.

The CDR3 DNA reads as TGCGCCAGCAGCTTGATGGGGGGGATGAACACTGAAGCTTTCTTT. Encoded protein: CASSLMGGMNTEAFF. The chain couples TRBV5-1 to TRBJ1-1, with D tentatively TRBD1 (5 bases). The V and J ends lost 1 base and 0 bases respectively, with 10 bases between them. The germline CDR1 and CDR2 sequences are SGHRS and YFSETQ. This CDR3 region has 15 residues. The full variable domain, its missing parts supplied by reference TRBV5-1 and TRBJ1-1, is KAGVTQTPRYLIKTRGQQVTLSCSPISGHRSVSWYQQTPGQGLQFLFEYFSETQRNKGNFPGRFSGRQFSNSRSEMNVSTLELGDSALYLCASSLMGGMNTEAFFGQGTRLTVV.

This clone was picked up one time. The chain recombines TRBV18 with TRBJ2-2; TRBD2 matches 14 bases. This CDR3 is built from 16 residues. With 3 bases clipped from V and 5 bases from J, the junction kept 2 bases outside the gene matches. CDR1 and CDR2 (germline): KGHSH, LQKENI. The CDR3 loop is CASSPGLAGATGELFF. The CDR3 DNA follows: TGTGCCAGCTCACCGGGACTAGCGGGAGCGACCGGGGAGCTGTTTTTT. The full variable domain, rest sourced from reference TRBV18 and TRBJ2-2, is NAGVMQNPRHLVRRRGQEARLRCSPMKGHSHVYWYRQLPEEGLKFMVYLQKENIIDESGMPKERFSAEFPKEGPSILRIQQVVRGDSAAYFCASSPGLAGATGELFFGEGSRLTVL.

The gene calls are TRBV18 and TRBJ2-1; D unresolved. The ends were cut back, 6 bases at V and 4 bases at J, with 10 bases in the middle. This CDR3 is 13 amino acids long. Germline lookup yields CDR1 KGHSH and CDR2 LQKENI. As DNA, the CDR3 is TGTGCCAGCTCCCCTAGTTTTTACAATGAGCAGTTCTTC. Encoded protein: CASSPSFYNEQFF.

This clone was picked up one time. The CDR3 is CSGGEAAYNEQFF. CDR3 sequence (DNA): TGCAGCGGGGGAGAGGCGGCCTACAATGAGCAGTTCTTC. The chain couples TRBV29-1 to TRBJ2-1, with D possibly matching TRBD2 (5 bases). The CDR3 length is 13 residues. Trimming left V 7 bases short and J 2 bases short, with 12 bases between. CDR1 and CDR2 from the germline V gene are SQVTM and ANQGSEA.

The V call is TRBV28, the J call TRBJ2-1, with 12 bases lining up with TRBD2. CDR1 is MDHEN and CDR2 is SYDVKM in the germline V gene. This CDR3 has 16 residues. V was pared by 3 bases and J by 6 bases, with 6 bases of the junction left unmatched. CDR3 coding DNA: TGTGCCAGCAGTTTGCTAGCGGGAGGGGTATTCAATGAGCAGTTCTTC. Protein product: CASSLLAGGVFNEQFF.

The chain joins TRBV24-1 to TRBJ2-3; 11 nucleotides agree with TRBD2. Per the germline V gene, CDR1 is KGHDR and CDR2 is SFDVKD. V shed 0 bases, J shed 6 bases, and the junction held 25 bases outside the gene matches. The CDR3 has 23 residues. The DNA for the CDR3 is TGTGCCACCAGTGATTTGCATTGGGCCCATCGAGAGCTAGCGGGAGGTATATCCGATACGCAGTATTTT. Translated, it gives CATSDLHWAHRELAGGISDTQYF.

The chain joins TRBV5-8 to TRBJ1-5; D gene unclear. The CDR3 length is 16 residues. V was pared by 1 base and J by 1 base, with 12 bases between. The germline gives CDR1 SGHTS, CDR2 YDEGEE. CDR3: CASSLSRELSNQPQHF. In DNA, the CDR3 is TGTGCCAGCAGCTTGTCGAGGGAACTAAGCAATCAGCCCCAGCATTTT. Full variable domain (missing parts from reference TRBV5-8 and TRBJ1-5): EAGVTQSPTHLIKTRGQQATLRCSPISGHTSVYWYQQALGLGLQFLLWYDEGEERNRGNFPPRFSGRQFPNYSSELNVNALELEDSALYLCASSLSRELSNQPQHFGDGTRLSIL.